These 21 T cell receptor beta chains share one sample of origin, sequenced in a study of chemoradiotherapy in HPV16-positive cancers. Using immunoSEQ multiplex PCR, the repertoire was profiled, and TCRdb retains in-frame clones only, with some absent. Of over a thousand clones in the sample, around nine tenths were seen once. The input for sequencing was tumor tissue, taken from a patient who underwent chemoradiotherapy. The receptors shown here come from a human donor with HPV-associated anogenital cancer.

The V gene is TRBV4-3, the J gene TRBJ2-3; D ambiguous. The length of the CDR3 is 15 residues. Germline assignment: CDR1 LGHNA and CDR2 YSLEER. Trimming took 0 bases from V and 9 from J, leaving 16 bases between them. This CDR3 reads CASSQERTSSATQYF. The DNA of the CDR3 is TGCGCCAGCAGCCAAGAACGGACCTCGAGCGCGACGCAGTATTTT.

This clone was recorded once. The V and J genes are TRBV7-2 and TRBJ2-3; TRBD2 agrees at 9 bases. V lost 0 bases to trimming and J lost 4 bases; unmatched junction nucleotides: 5. CDR1 is SGHTA, CDR2 FQGNSA, per germline. The CDR3 spans 16 residues. The CDR3 region is CASSLAGGGASDTQYF. For the CDR3, the DNA is TGTGCCAGCAGCTTAGCCGGCGGGGGGGCTTCAGATACGCAGTATTTT.

The CDR3 bases are TGTGCCAGCAGTGCCTCGTGGGGGGCGGGTTCCTACGAGCAGTACTTC. Its protein product is CASSASWGAGSYEQYF. The J gene is TRBJ2-7, the V gene TRBV27; D is perhaps TRBD1 or TRBD2 (6 bases each). The CDR3 consists of 16 residues. The V gene lost 5 bases and the J gene lost 1 base, with 18 bases spanning the gap. The V gene's germline CDR1 is MNHEY and CDR2 SMNVEV (reference sequence).

The chain has TRBV11-2 and TRBJ2-3; 7 nucleotides match TRBD1. V was clipped by 4 bases and J by 8 bases; unmatched bases: 3. Germline CDR1 is SGHAT and CDR2 is FQNNGV. CDR3 size: 12 residues. The CDR3 is CASSSEGATQYF. CDR3 coding DNA: TGTGCCAGCAGCTCAGAGGGGGCTACGCAGTATTTT.

The rearrangement joins TRBV5-1 to TRBJ2-1; D is unclear. Germline lookup yields CDR1 SGHRS and CDR2 YFSETQ. The CDR3 spans 15 residues. V dropped 2 bases and J dropped 8 bases, with 17 bases sitting between them. CDR3 protein: CASSLGDPLFDEQFF. CDR3 sequence (DNA): TGCGCCAGCAGCTTAGGCGACCCCCTTTTCGATGAGCAGTTCTTC.

With regard to this clone: At one boundary the junction diverges from the germline segment, which might be a read error. The chain joins TRBV7-7 to TRBJ2-5; tentative D call: TRBD2 (6 bases). CDR3 length: 12 residues. CDR1 and CDR2 (germline): SSHAT, FNYEAQ (reference sequence). The CDR3 loop reads CASTGGGETQYF. DNA of the CDR3: TGTGCTAGCACCGGGGGTGGGGAGACCCAGTACTTC.

The chain is built from TRBV19 and TRBJ2-7; TRBD1 aligns across 8 bases. The germline gives CDR1 LNHDA, CDR2 SQIVND (reference sequence). This CDR3 spans 13 amino acids. The V gene end was trimmed by 5 bases and the J gene end by 3 bases; junction bases not matched to a gene: 3. The DNA of the CDR3 is TGTGCCAGTAGTCAAGGGACAGGCTACGAGCAGTACTTC. Residues: CASSQGTGYEQYF.

The chain couples TRBV7-9 to TRBJ2-7; 8 bases line up with TRBD1. Germline CDR1 SEHNR, CDR2 FQNEAQ (reference sequence). The CDR3 has 16 residues. J was trimmed by 0 bases and V by 5 bases; bases with no gene match: 9. The CDR3 sequence is CASSRRTGRSSYEQYF. DNA of the CDR3: TGTGCCAGCAGCAGACGGACAGGGCGAAGCTCCTACGAGCAGTACTTC.

The V call is TRBV7-2, the J call TRBJ2-2; D is unclear. CDR3 length equals 13 residues. V gave up 2 bases and J gave up 6 bases, with 7 bases separating them. The germline CDR1 and CDR2 sequences are SGHTA and FQGNSA. This CDR3 is CASSLTGPGELFF. The CDR3 DNA reads TGTGCCAGCAGCTTAACCGGGCCCGGGGAGCTGTTTTTT.

The chain is built from TRBV7-2 and TRBJ2-3; 8 bases fit TRBD2. The V gene's germline CDR1 is SGHTA and CDR2 FQGNSA. Germline trimming cut 2 bases from V and 0 bases from J; bases unmatched to any gene: 10. This CDR3 has 18 residues. The CDR3 bases are TGTGCCAGCAGCTTACTTCCGGGCGCGGGAGGAAGCACAGATACGCAGTATTTT. Encoded protein: CASSLLPGAGGSTDTQYF.

The chain employs TRBV10-2 and TRBJ1-2, with D possibly being TRBD1 (5 bases). Germline lookup yields CDR1 WSHSY and CDR2 SAAADI. The CDR3 is 14 amino acids. V was clipped by 7 bases and J by 3 bases, with 15 bases between them. In DNA form, the CDR3 reads TGCGCCAGCAAATTAGGGGTTCGTGACTATGGCTACACCTTC. This gives the protein CASKLGVRDYGYTF.

J is TRBJ1-2 and V is TRBV19, with 10 bases lining up with TRBD1. Germline loops: CDR1 LNHDA, CDR2 SQIVND (reference sequence). Trimming removed 5 bases from V and 2 bases from J; junction bases left unmatched: 11. The CDR3 consists of 17 residues. The CDR3 loop reads CASSVLPGQGKNYGYTF. DNA for the CDR3: TGTGCCAGTAGTGTACTCCCGGGACAGGGGAAGAACTATGGCTACACCTTC.

DNA for the CDR3: TGTGCCAGCGGTTCCAATCCGGAGACCCAGTACTTC. Protein: CASGSNPETQYF. The V and J genes are TRBV27 and TRBJ2-5; D gene unclear. CDR1 MNHEY and CDR2 SMNVEV come from the germline V gene (reference sequence). V was cut by 8 bases and J by 5 bases, with 12 bases left in between. This CDR3 contains 12 residues.

The chain couples TRBV4-1 to TRBJ2-3; D may be TRBD1 or TRBD2 (6 bases each). V dropped 3 bases and J dropped 4 bases, with 8 bases sitting between them. The CDR3 consists of 13 residues. Germline loops: CDR1 MGHRA, CDR2 YSYEKL. The CDR3 nucleotides read TGCGCCAGCAGCCAGAGGGGGGCAGATACGCAGTATTTT. This codes for CASSQRGADTQYF.

CDR3 sequence reads: CASSRHNPGANVLTF. DNA for the CDR3: TGTGCCAGCAGTCGGCATAATCCTGGGGCCAACGTCCTGACTTTC. The chain couples TRBV7-6 to TRBJ2-6, with D unclear. From germline, CDR1 is SGHVS and CDR2 FNYEAQ. The CDR3 extends over 15 amino acids. The V gene lost 6 bases and the J gene lost 2 bases, with 11 bases spanning the gap. The whole variable domain, filled in from reference TRBV7-6 and TRBJ2-6, reads GAGVSQSPRYKVTKRGQDVALRCDPISGHVSLYWYRQALGQGPEFLTYFNYEAQQDKSGLPNDRFSAERPEGSISTLTIQRTEQRDSAMYRCASSRHNPGANVLTFGAGSRLTVL.

V gene TRBV27 combines with J gene TRBJ1-6, with D perhaps matching TRBD1 (5 bases). The CDR3 contains 14 residues. V was pared by 3 bases and J by 11 bases, with 14 bases between. CDR1 is MNHEY and CDR2 is SMNVEV in the germline V gene (reference sequence). As DNA, the CDR3 is TGTGCCAGCAGTTTCAGGGAGAAAGTGGCACCCCTCCACTTT. Translating it yields CASSFREKVAPLHF.

V and J are TRBV18 and TRBJ2-6; D unclear. The CDR3 loop spans 15 amino acids. Germline CDR1 reads KGHSH; CDR2 reads LQKENI. Deletions cut 3 bases from V and 0 bases from J, with 6 bases between. The CDR3 sequence is CASSPRSSGANVLTF. The CDR3 DNA sequence: TGTGCCAGCTCACCTCGGAGCTCTGGGGCCAACGTCCTGACTTTC.

This clone was detected only once. CDR3 nucleotide sequence: TGTGCCAGCAGCTTGCAGGGGCCCTACGAGCAGTACTTC. It yields the protein CASSLQGPYEQYF. The chain employs TRBV7-2 and TRBJ2-7, with D possibly matching TRBD1 (6 bases). CDR3 length: 13 residues. The V gene lost 3 bases and the J gene lost 2 bases, with 8 bases spanning the gap. In germline, CDR1 is SGHTA, CDR2 FQGNSA.

The J gene is TRBJ2-3, the V gene TRBV7-9; 12 bases fit TRBD1. Germline CDR1 is SEHNR and CDR2 is FQNEAQ (reference sequence). This CDR3 region has 16 residues. Unmatched junction bases numbered 6, after V lost 6 bases and J lost 2 bases. The chain's CDR3 is CASRSGQGAATDTQYF. In DNA form, the CDR3 reads TGTGCCAGCAGATCGGGACAGGGGGCCGCCACAGATACGCAGTATTTT.

The J gene is TRBJ2-5, the V gene TRBV6-1; 8 bases are shared with TRBD1. The CDR3 runs 15 residues. Trimming took 0 bases from V and 4 from J; bases not matched to a gene: 4. The germline V gene has CDR1 MNHNS and CDR2 SASEGT. This CDR3 reads CASSEAATGAETQYF. The CDR3, as DNA: TGTGCCAGCAGTGAAGCTGCGACAGGGGCAGAGACCCAGTACTTC.

This clone was observed once. The chain links TRBV28 to TRBJ1-4; D is unresolved. The germline gives CDR1 MDHEN, CDR2 SYDVKM. The CDR3 covers 13 residues. Trimming pared 5 bases from V and 8 bases from J, leaving 12 bases between. The CDR3, as DNA: TGTGCCAGCAGTCCTCCCGGAGCCGAAAAACTGTTTTTT. Protein product: CASSPPGAEKLFF.